This T cell receptor beta chain appears in the sequencing data of a study of blood T cells in healthy people across ages. Whole-study results and caveats: Researchers report that TCR beta diversity correlated strongly with naive T cell percentage. Older age went with lower TCR beta diversity per million T cells, in a roughly linear way. When one million T cells were used, diversity estimates were thought to be underestimates.

The sample holds a few counts of this clonotype. What it recognizes is unknown. The CDR3 extends over 16 amino acids. The ends were cut back, 4 bases at V and 5 bases at J, with 20 bases in the middle. Germline lookup yields CDR1 SGHVS and CDR2 FQNEAQ. It was with a sample-barcoded 5' primer and a J-beta primer mix that a second PCR of about 6 to 11 cycles was run. TCRdb reprocessed the 5' RACE reads with MiXCR, giving one entry per CDR3 protein. Of fewer than 800,000 distinct CDR3 sequences in the sample, around 45% were seen once. The source of this sequence is a woman aged 55-70 years in good health. The rearrangement joins TRBV7-8 to TRBJ2-5, with D possibly TRBD2 on 7 matching bases. The sequenced sample was blood. The CDR3 sequence: CASSSGGGYPRETQYF. CDR3 DNA: TGTGCCAGCAGCTCTGGCGGGGGCTACCCTAGGGAGACCCAGTACTTC.